This entry is about one T cell receptor (beta chain). What it recognizes is unknown. Study results and caveats: Tumor memory CD4+ T cell TCR gene usage clustered with blood and lymph node memory CD4+ cells and lymph node naive CD4+ cells.

CD25-based Treg depletion was applied to purified naive CD4+ T cells. The TRBV12-4/TRBJ1-2 clonotypes were amplified using barcode primers with ligated adaptors. TCRdb analysed the multiplex PCR reads with MiXCR anew, one entry per CDR3 protein. The sample has around 300 distinct CDR3 sequences; roughly 40% are singletons. V shed 7 bases and J shed 4 bases, with 10 bases lying between them. This CDR3 is built from 12 residues. V and J are TRBV12-3 or TRBV12-4 and TRBJ1-2; D unresolved. Sequenced: naive CD4+ T cells sorted from blood. Regarding subset: naive CD4+ T cells, CD4+CD45RA+CD25-. The TCR originated in a female donor with breast cancer. The CDR3: CASKRRRYGYTF. The CDR3 nucleotides are TGTGCCAGCAAGCGGCGACGCTATGGCTACACCTTC.